This entry concerns a single T cell receptor beta chain. This sample was included in a study of cytomegalovirus exposure and HLA in healthy donors. The PCR contained 60 Vbeta and 13 Jbeta primers. Assay: immunoSEQ multiplex PCR; the TCRdb copy retains only in-frame clones and omits some. The sample holds 150,000 to 190,000 clones, 85% seen once. Germline-derived CDR1 and CDR2 are SGHAT and FQNNGV. The CDR3 has 14 amino acids. After removal of 5 bases from V and 7 bases from J, the junction contained 10 bases not matched to a gene. The sample was PBMCs. The J gene is TRBJ1-2, the V gene TRBV11-2; 7 bases map to TRBD1. The source of this sequence is a young woman in good health and CMV-seronegative. CDR3 protein: CASSASGGSAGYTF. Written as DNA, the CDR3 is TGTGCCAGCAGCGCCTCAGGGGGGTCGGCTGGCTACACCTTC.